This T cell receptor (beta chain) appears in the sequencing data of a study of molecular identifiers for immune sequencing clone quantification. Study-level information: RNA, taken in replicates from about 21,000 or 97,000 naive CD8 cells, was split five ways, with four sequenced.

MiXCR, run by TCRdb on the PCR reads, gives a single entry per CDR3 protein. The repertoire has under 800,000 distinct CDR3 sequences, roughly 23% of them found once; the top ten carry around 0.78%. V lost 1 base and J 2 bases, leaving 17 bases between the germline ends. Germline V gene data show CDR1 as SEHNR and CDR2 as FQNEAQ (reference sequence). This CDR3 comprises 17 residues. In its sample, this clonotype was seen many times. The target antigen is unknown. As CD8+CD4-CCR7+CD45RA+ cells, naive CD8 T cells were sorted. Study findings and constraints: Over 98% of effector molecules, but under 1% in naive cells, were held by clones with more than 20 RNA copies.

The sample taken for sequencing was naive CD8+ T cells from blood, with Jurkat cell RNA spiked in. Subset in this sample: FACS-sorted CD8+CD4-CCR7+CD45RA+ naive T cells. This TCR derives from a human donor in good health. Some libraries in this study had Jurkat cell RNA spiked in. The chain uses TRBV7-9 and TRBJ1-2; tentatively, D is TRBD1 (5 bases). The CDR3 DNA sequence: TGTGCCAGCAGCTTAGTTGGGGGAGGATTGGACAACTATGGCTACACCTTC. Its translation: CASSLVGGGLDNYGYTF.